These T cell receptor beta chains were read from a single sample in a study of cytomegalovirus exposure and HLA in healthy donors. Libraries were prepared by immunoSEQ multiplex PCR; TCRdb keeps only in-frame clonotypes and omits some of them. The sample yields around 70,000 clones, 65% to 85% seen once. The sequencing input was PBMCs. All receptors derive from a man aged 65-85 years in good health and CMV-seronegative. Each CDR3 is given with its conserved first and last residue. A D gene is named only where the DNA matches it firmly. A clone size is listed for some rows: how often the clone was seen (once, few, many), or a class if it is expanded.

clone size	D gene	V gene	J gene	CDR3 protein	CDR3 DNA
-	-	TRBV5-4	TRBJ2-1	CASSLAGGDPSYNEQFF	TGTGCCAGCAGCTTGGCGGGTGGCGACCCCTCCTACAATGAGCAGTTCTTC
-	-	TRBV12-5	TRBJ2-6	CASGLSGAGANVLTF	TGTGCTAGTGGTTTGTCGGGAGCTGGGGCCAACGTCCTGACTTTC
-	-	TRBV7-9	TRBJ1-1	CASSLEQNTEAFF	TGTGCCAGCAGCTTAGAGCAGAACACTGAAGCTTTCTTT
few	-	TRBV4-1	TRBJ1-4	CASSHVGGTNEKLFF	TGCGCCAGCAGCCATGTGGGGGGGACTAATGAAAAACTGTTTTTT
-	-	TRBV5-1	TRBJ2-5	CASSLGTGRGETQYF	TGCGCCAGCAGCTTGGGGACAGGGAGGGGAGAGACCCAGTACTTC
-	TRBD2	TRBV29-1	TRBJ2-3	CSVRGTSGATDTQYF	TGCAGCGTCCGCGGGACTAGCGGAGCCACAGATACGCAGTATTTT
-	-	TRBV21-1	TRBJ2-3	CASSTSRGFTDTQYF	TGTGCCAGCAGCACCTCCAGGGGATTCACAGATACGCAGTATTTT
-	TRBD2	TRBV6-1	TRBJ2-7	CASSEGGSGRSSYEQYF	TGTGCCAGCAGTGAAGGGGGTAGCGGGAGGAGCTCCTACGAGCAGTACTTC
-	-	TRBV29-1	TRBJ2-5	CSASGDFEETQYF	TGCAGCGCGTCGGGGGACTTTGAAGAGACCCAGTACTTC
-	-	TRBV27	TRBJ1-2	CASSLAGRGYTF	TGTGCCAGCAGTTTAGCAGGGCGTGGCTACACCTTC
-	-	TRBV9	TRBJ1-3	CASSARSDWGNTIYF	TGTGCCAGCAGCGCCAGATCAGACTGGGGAAACACCATATATTTT
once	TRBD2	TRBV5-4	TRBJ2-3	CASSPRLAGASTDTQYF	TGTGCCAGCAGCCCACGACTAGCGGGAGCAAGCACAGATACGCAGTATTTT
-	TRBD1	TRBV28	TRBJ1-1	CASSLQTGFTEAFF	TGTGCCAGCAGTTTACAGACAGGGTTCACTGAAGCTTTCTTT
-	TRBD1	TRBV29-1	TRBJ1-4	CSVATGQPNEKLFF	TGCAGCGTCGCGACGGGACAGCCTAATGAAAAACTGTTTTTT
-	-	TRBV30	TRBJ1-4	CAWGPQDEKLFF	TGTGCCTGGGGGCCCCAAGACGAAAAACTGTTTTTT
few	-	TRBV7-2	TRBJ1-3	CASSLMGGSVGNTIYF	TGTGCCAGCAGCTTAATGGGGGGATCGGTCGGAAACACCATATATTTT
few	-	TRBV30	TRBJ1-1	CAWSLRGGAEAFF	TGTGCCTGGAGCCTTCGAGGGGGGGCGGAAGCTTTCTTT
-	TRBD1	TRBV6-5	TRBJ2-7	CASSYTGTGIYEQYF	TGTGCCAGCAGTTACACTGGGACAGGGATCTACGAGCAGTACTTC
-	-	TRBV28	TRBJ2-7	CASSLPRDTTYEQYF	TGTGCCAGCAGTTTACCCCGGGACACAACCTACGAGCAGTACTTC
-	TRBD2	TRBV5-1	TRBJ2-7	CASSLGTAGGYYEQYF	TGCGCCAGCAGCTTGGGTACAGCGGGAGGGTACTACGAGCAGTACTTC
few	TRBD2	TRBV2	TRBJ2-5	CASSASGGAQETQYF	TGTGCCAGCAGCGCTAGCGGGGGGGCCCAGGAGACCCAGTACTTC
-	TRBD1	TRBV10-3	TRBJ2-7	CAISSGTGTYEQYF	TGTGCCATCAGTTCCGGGACAGGGACCTACGAGCAGTACTTC
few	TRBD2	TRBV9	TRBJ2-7	CASSAGPGGEQYF	TGTGCCAGCAGCGCGGGCCCGGGGGGGGAGCAGTACTTC
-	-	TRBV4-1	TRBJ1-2	CASSQDLGQSYGYTF	TGCGCCAGCAGCCAAGATCTAGGACAGAGCTATGGCTACACCTTC
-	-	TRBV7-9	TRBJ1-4	CASSLRQGSEKLFF	TGTGCCAGCAGCTTACGTCAGGGGAGTGAAAAACTGTTTTTT
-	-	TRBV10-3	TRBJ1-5	CAISEQGKRNQPQHF	TGTGCCATCAGTGAACAGGGCAAGCGCAATCAGCCCCAGCATTTT
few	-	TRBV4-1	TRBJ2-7	CASSQVQSYEQYF	TGCGCCAGCAGCCAAGTTCAGTCCTACGAGCAGTACTTC
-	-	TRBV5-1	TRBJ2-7	CASSPSGEQAYEQYF	TGCGCCAGCAGCCCCTCGGGAGAACAGGCGTACGAGCAGTACTTC
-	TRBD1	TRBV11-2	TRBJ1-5	CASSSQGQGGPQHF	TGTGCCAGCAGCTCACAGGGACAGGGAGGGCCCCAGCATTTT
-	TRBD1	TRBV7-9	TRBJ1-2	CASSLNSGTGVGYTF	TGTGCCAGCAGCTTAAATTCTGGGACAGGGGTAGGCTACACCTTC
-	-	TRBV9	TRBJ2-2	CASSVGWGRQNTGELFF	TGTGCCAGCAGCGTAGGGTGGGGCCGACAAAACACCGGGGAGCTGTTTTTT
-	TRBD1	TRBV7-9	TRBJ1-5	CASSSGDRTDSNQPQHF	TGTGCCAGCAGCTCAGGGGACAGGACCGATAGCAATCAGCCCCAGCATTTT
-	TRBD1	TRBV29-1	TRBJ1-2	CSVGAGGMDYGYTF	TGCAGCGTTGGTGCAGGGGGCATGGACTATGGCTACACCTTC
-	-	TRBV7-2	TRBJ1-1	CASSWGHNTEAFF	TGTGCCAGCAGCTGGGGACACAACACTGAAGCTTTCTTT